A single sample is the source of the 23 T cell receptor beta chains below, sequenced in a study of T cell responses to AZD1222 COVID-19 vaccine. Generated by immunoSEQ multiplex PCR, the TCRdb table keeps only in-frame clones and is missing some. Among approximately 72,000 clones listed, 89% were seen once. Here the sequenced sample was peripheral blood, taken 28 days after the second AZD1222 dose. The receptors here all came from an adult who received the AZD1222 COVID-19 vaccine.

This clone was counted a few times. The V and J genes are TRBV19 and TRBJ2-2; D is uncertain. CDR1 is LNHDA and CDR2 is SQIVND in the germline V gene (reference sequence). V lost 1 base and J 4 bases, leaving 7 bases between the germline ends. The CDR3 has 14 amino acids. In DNA, the CDR3 is TGTGCCAGTAGTATAGGCCCGACCACCGGGGAGCTGTTTTTT. Amino acids: CASSIGPTTGELFF.

CDR3 protein: CASSLVEGGELFF. The CDR3 DNA is TGTGCCAGCAGCTTAGTCGAGGGCGGGGAGCTGTTTTTT. The chain employs TRBV7-2 and TRBJ2-2, with a tentative D call TRBD2 (5 bases). Per germline, CDR1 SGHTA and CDR2 FQGNSA. V lost 1 base and J lost 7, with 7 bases in between. The CDR3 is 13 residues long.

This chain connects TRBV2 to TRBJ2-7; D may be TRBD1 or TRBD2 (6 bases each). This CDR3 is 13 amino acids long. Per the germline V gene, CDR1 is SNHLY and CDR2 is FYNNEI. Trimming removed 4 bases from V and 2 bases from J, with 9 bases in between. The CDR3 loop reads CASSAGAPYEQYF. As DNA, the CDR3 is TGTGCCAGCAGTGCGGGGGCCCCCTACGAGCAGTACTTC.

The chain joins TRBV7-9 to TRBJ1-2, with 7 positions matching TRBD1. CDR3 length: 13 amino acids. V was pared by 2 bases and J by 13 bases, with 10 bases of the junction left unmatched. Germline assignment: CDR1 SEHNR and CDR2 FQNEAQ (reference sequence). CDR3 sequence: CASSLRGQSRITF. For the CDR3, the DNA is TGTGCCAGCAGCTTAAGGGGACAGTCCCGGATCACCTTC.

The CDR3 sequence: CASTLGLRNEKLFF. The CDR3 nucleotides read TGCGCCAGCACCCTGGGACTCCGAAATGAAAAACTGTTTTTT. This sequence joins TRBV4-1 and TRBJ1-4, with D tentatively TRBD1 (5 bases). CDR3 length: 14 amino acids. Trimming took off 7 bases at V and 5 bases at J, with 14 bases between the two ends. The germline V gene has CDR1 MGHRA and CDR2 YSYEKL.

The chain recombines TRBV12-5 with TRBJ1-1; TRBD1 is a possible D gene (5 bases). V shed 2 bases and J shed 5 bases, with 6 bases lying between them. CDR1 and CDR2 from the germline V gene are LGHNT and FRNRAP. The CDR3 runs to 12 residues. CDR3 in DNA: TGTGCTAGTGGTTTGAGGGGAACTGAAGCTTTCTTT. It codes for CASGLRGTEAFF.

The chain has TRBV29-1 and TRBJ1-2, with 9 bases matching TRBD1. CDR1 is SQVTM, CDR2 ANQGSEA, per germline. The CDR3 covers 12 residues. V was pared by 7 bases and J by 3 bases, with 3 bases of the junction left unmatched. The CDR3 sequence: CSAWDRDYGYTF. The DNA of the CDR3 is TGCAGCGCTTGGGACAGGGACTATGGCTACACCTTC.

This chain uses TRBV11-2 with TRBJ1-1; the D is unclear. The germline V gene encodes CDR1 SGHAT and CDR2 FQNNGV. This CDR3 spans 14 amino acids. Between the trimmed V and J ends, which lost 4 bases and 0 bases, there was a span of 9 bases. The DNA for the CDR3 is TGTGCCAGCAGCTCCGGACCGTTGAACACTGAAGCTTTCTTT. Translated, it gives CASSSGPLNTEAFF.

The genes are TRBV5-1 and TRBJ1-1; D remains unclear. CDR1 is SGHRS and CDR2 is YFSETQ in the germline V gene. The V end lost 0 bases, the J end lost 1 base, and 10 bases lay between the germline ends. The CDR3 has 15 amino acids. CDR3 DNA sequence: TGCGCCAGCAGCTTGGCCGTGGACGGGAACACTGAAGCTTTCTTT. This gives the protein CASSLAVDGNTEAFF.

This chain connects TRBV19 to TRBJ2-7; no definite D call. This CDR3 has 12 amino acids. Germline lookup yields CDR1 LNHDA and CDR2 SQIVND (reference sequence). V was clipped by 8 bases and J by 3 bases, with 11 bases between them. The CDR3 nucleotides are TGTGCCAGTGGGCAAAATAACTACGAGCAGTACTTC. Its protein is CASGQNNYEQYF.

The chain joins TRBV7-2 to TRBJ2-5; 8 bases line up with TRBD1. This CDR3 region has 16 residues. V was clipped by 6 bases and J by 4 bases; unmatched bases: 13. The germline V gene has CDR1 SGHTA and CDR2 FQGNSA. CDR3 in amino acids: CASRFLTGGRGETQYF. The CDR3 DNA reads TGTGCCAGCAGATTTCTTACAGGGGGAAGGGGAGAGACCCAGTACTTC.

The V gene is TRBV7-6, the J gene TRBJ2-1; the match to TRBD2 covers 8 bases. This CDR3 is 16 amino acids long. The V and J ends lost 5 bases and 6 bases, in that order; junction bases with no gene match: 12. Germline-derived CDR1 and CDR2 are SGHVS and FNYEAQ. CDR3 DNA sequence: TGTGCCAGCAGCCGGCCCGGGGGACTAGGCGCCAATGAGCAGTTCTTC. Translated, it gives CASSRPGGLGANEQFF.

The chain employs TRBV2 and TRBJ2-1; 12 bases are a match to TRBD2. The V gene's germline CDR1 is SNHLY and CDR2 FYNNEI. There are 18 residues in the CDR3. V lost 6 bases to trimming and J lost 7 bases; unmatched junction nucleotides: 16. CDR3 in amino acids: CASSRLAGEGEGFNEQFF. CDR3 nucleotide sequence: TGTGCCAGCAGCAGACTAGCGGGAGAGGGGGAGGGATTTAATGAGCAGTTCTTC.

This chain connects TRBV4-1 to TRBJ2-7; 7 nucleotides line up with TRBD1. Germline-derived CDR1 and CDR2 are MGHRA and YSYEKL. Unmatched junction bases numbered 5, after V lost 0 bases and J lost 3 bases. This CDR3 is 15 amino acids long. DNA of the CDR3: TGCGCCAGCAGCCAAGAGTGGACAGGTTTCTACGAGCAGTACTTC. Its translation is CASSQEWTGFYEQYF.

The rearrangement joins TRBV2 to TRBJ2-5; possibly TRBD2 for D (6 bases). Germline V CDR1 and CDR2: SNHLY, FYNNEI. The CDR3 runs to 10 residues. V was clipped by 10 bases and J by 6 bases, with 9 bases between them. The CDR3 region has the DNA TGTGCCACCCGGGGGAAGACCCAGTACTTC. Translation gives CATRGKTQYF.

The J gene is TRBJ2-3, the V gene TRBV9; 8 bases align to TRBD2. The CDR3 extends over 17 amino acids. The germline gives CDR1 SGDLS, CDR2 YYNGEE. J lost 4 bases, V lost 2 bases, and 12 bases had no gene match. The DNA of the CDR3 is TGTGCCAGCAGCGTTTCCTGGGCGGGAGGATTGGCAGATACGCAGTATTTT. Translated: CASSVSWAGGLADTQYF.

CDR3 residues: CSVLMPVPVNTEAFF. In DNA, the CDR3 is TGCAGCGTTTTAATGCCGGTGCCTGTGAACACTGAAGCTTTCTTT. This rearrangement joins TRBV29-1 to TRBJ1-1; D not certain. The germline V gene encodes CDR1 SQVTM and CDR2 ANQGSEA. This CDR3 is 15 amino acids long. Deletions cut 5 bases from V and 0 bases from J, with 16 bases between.

The chain combines TRBV7-3 with TRBJ1-2; D is perhaps TRBD1 (6 bases). CDR1 and CDR2 (germline): SGHTA, FQGTGA. V was cut by 5 bases and J by 2 bases, with 9 bases left in between. This CDR3 is 13 amino acids long. The CDR3 protein is CASSPQGNYGYTF. The CDR3 DNA is TGTGCCAGCAGCCCTCAGGGGAACTATGGCTACACCTTC. The full variable domain, rest sourced from reference TRBV7-3 and TRBJ1-2, is GAGVSQTPSNKVTEKGKYVELRCDPISGHTALYWYRQSLGQGPEFLIYFQGTGAADDSGLPNDRFFAVRPEGSVSTLKIQRTERGDSAVYLCASSPQGNYGYTFGSGTRLTVV.

The CDR3 sequence: CASGISGGSSTDTQYF. DNA of the CDR3: TGTGCCAGCGGGATTTCAGGAGGCTCTAGCACAGATACGCAGTATTTT. The chain combines TRBV18 with TRBJ2-3, with D perhaps TRBD2 (5 bases). The CDR3 sequence is 16 residues long. CDR1 is KGHSH, CDR2 LQKENI, per germline. With 8 bases removed from V and 0 bases from J, the gap between germline ends came to 18 bases.

V usage is TRBV5-1 and J usage is TRBJ2-7; either TRBD1 or TRBD2 may supply D (5 bases each). The CDR3 is 15 residues long. Germline V CDR1 and CDR2: SGHRS, YFSETQ. Trimming cost V 0 bases and J 5 bases, with 15 bases left between them. The CDR3 DNA follows: TGCGCCAGCAGCTTGGGATTATCCGGGGCCAACGAGCAGTACTTC. Translated: CASSLGLSGANEQYF. The variable domain in full, with the rest retrieved from reference TRBV5-1 and TRBJ2-7, is KAGVTQTPRYLIKTRGQQVTLSCSPISGHRSVSWYQQTPGQGLQFLFEYFSETQRNKGNFPGRFSGRQFSNSRSEMNVSTLELGDSALYLCASSLGLSGANEQYFGPGTRLTVT.

DNA for the CDR3: TGTGCCAGCAGCTTGTTGGGGGGAAAGACCCAGTACTTC. It yields the protein CASSLLGGKTQYF. V gene TRBV5-6 combines with J gene TRBJ2-5; a possible D gene is TRBD2 (6 bases). CDR1 SGHDT and CDR2 YYEEEE come from the germline V gene. This CDR3 region has 13 residues. The V and J ends lost 1 base and 6 bases respectively, with 10 bases between them. The whole variable domain, filled in from reference TRBV5-6 and TRBJ2-5, reads DAGVTQSPTHLIKTRGQQVTLRCSPKSGHDTVSWYQQALGQGPQFIFQYYEEEERQRGNFPDRFSGHQFPNYSSELNVNALLLGDSALYLCASSLLGGKTQYFGPGTRLLVL.

The chain joins TRBV29-1 to TRBJ2-7; 9 bases agree with TRBD2. The junction had 5 bases not matched to a gene; V was cut back by 7 bases and J by 1 base. This CDR3 comprises 13 residues. In germline, CDR1 is SQVTM, CDR2 ANQGSEA. The CDR3 DNA sequence: TGCAGCGGGCTAGCGGGAAGATCCTACGAGCAGTACTTC. Its translation: CSGLAGRSYEQYF.

The chain joins TRBV11-3 to TRBJ2-3, with D possibly matching TRBD1 (6 bases). The CDR3 has 17 amino acids. CDR1 SGHNT and CDR2 YENEEA come from the germline V gene. Trimming pared 5 bases from V and 3 bases from J, leaving 21 bases between. The CDR3 DNA sequence: TGTGCCAGCAGCCCCCAGGGCAGGGGTCCGCGTACAGATACGCAGTATTTT. Translated: CASSPQGRGPRTDTQYF.